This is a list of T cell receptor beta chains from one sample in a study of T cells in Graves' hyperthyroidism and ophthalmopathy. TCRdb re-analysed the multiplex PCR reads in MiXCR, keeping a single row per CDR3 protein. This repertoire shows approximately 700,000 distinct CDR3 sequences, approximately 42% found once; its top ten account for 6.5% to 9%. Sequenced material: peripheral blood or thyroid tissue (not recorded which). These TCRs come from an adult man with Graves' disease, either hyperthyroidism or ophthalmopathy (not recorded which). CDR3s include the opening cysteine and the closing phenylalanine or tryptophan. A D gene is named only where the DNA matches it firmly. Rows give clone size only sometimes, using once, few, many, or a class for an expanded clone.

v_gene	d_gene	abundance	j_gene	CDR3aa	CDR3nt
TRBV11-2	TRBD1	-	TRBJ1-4	CAGSPPGTDEKLFF	TGTGCCGGCAGCCCCCCCGGGACAGATGAAAAACTGTTTTTT
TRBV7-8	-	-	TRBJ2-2	CASSSLWRAFDTGELFF	TGTGCCAGCAGCTCCCTCTGGCGAGCGTTTGACACCGGGGAGCTGTTTTTT
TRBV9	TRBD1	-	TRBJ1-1	CASSLGDRNTEALF	TGTGCCAGCAGCCTCGGGGACAGGAACACTGAAGCTCTCTTT
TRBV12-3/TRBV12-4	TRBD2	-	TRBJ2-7	CASRPGTSAYEQYF	TGTGCCAGCAGGCCCGGAACTAGCGCCTACGAGCAGTACTTC
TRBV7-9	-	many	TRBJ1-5	CASSTGQGQPQHF	TGTGCCAGCAGCACAGGCCAGGGTCAGCCCCAGCATTTT
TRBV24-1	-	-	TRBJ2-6	CASSPSRGANVLTF	TGTGCCAGCTCCCCTTCCCGAGGGGCCAACGTCCTGACTTTC
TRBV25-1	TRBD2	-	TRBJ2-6	CASGLAGGPADF	TGTGCCTCGGGACTAGCGGGAGGCCCGGCTGACTTC
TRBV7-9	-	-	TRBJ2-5	CASSFDRTKETQYF	TGTGCCAGCAGCTTCGACAGGACTAAAGAGACCCAGTACTTC
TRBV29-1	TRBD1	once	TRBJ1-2	CSVRDGGGWDGYTF	TGCAGCGTACGGGACGGAGGGGGCTGGGATGGCTACACCTTC
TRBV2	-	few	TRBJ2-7	CASNFQRGSEQYF	TGTGCCAGCAACTTCCAGAGGGGGTCCGAGCAGTACTTC
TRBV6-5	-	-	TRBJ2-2	CASSWGRPGAGELFF	TGTGCCAGCAGTTGGGGACGGCCGGGGGCCGGGGAGCTGTTTTTT
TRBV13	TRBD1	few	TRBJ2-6	CASSLAEPGQRMLAGANVLTF	TGTGCCAGCAGCTTAGCAGAACCGGGACAGAGGATGTTAGCAGGGGCCAACGTCCTGACTTTC
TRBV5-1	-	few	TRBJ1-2	CASSLGTTYGYTF	TGCGCCAGCAGCCTCGGGACTACGTATGGCTACACCTTC
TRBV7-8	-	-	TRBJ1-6	CASSLMGGYNSPLHF	TGTGCCAGCAGTTTAATGGGGGGCTATAATTCACCCCTCCACTTT
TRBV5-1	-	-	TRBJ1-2	CASSLDPGNNYGYTF	TGCGCCAGCAGCTTGGATCCAGGGAATAACTATGGCTACACCTTC
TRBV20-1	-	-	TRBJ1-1	CSATKNTEAFF	TGCAGTGCTACCAAGAACACTGAAGCTTTCTTT
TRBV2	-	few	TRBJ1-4	CASREEQGFLGEKLFF	TGTGCCAGCAGGGAAGAGCAGGGTTTCCTCGGTGAAAAACTGTTTTTT
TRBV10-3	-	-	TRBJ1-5	CVSSQGGAAQPQHF	TGTGTCAGCAGCCAGGGCGGGGCTGCTCAGCCCCAGCATTTT
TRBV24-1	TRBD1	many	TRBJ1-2	CAIGQGHYGYTF	TGTGCCATCGGACAGGGACACTATGGCTACACCTTC
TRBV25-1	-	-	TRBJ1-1	CASSFTTADQGYRDTEAFF	TGTGCCAGCAGCTTCACCACGGCGGACCAGGGTTATAGAGACACTGAAGCTTTCTTT
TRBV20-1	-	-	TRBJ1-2	CSARDRTVVF	TGCAGTGCTAGAGATAGGACAGTTGTTTTC
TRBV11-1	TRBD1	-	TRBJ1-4	CASSGGQGGEKLFF	TGTGCCAGCAGCGGAGGACAGGGAGGCGAAAAACTGTTTTTT
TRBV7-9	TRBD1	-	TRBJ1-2	CASSLDRGHGGYTF	TGTGCCAGCAGCTTAGACAGGGGGCATGGTGGCTACACCTTC
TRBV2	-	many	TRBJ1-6	CASSVDSSYNSPLHF	TGTGCCAGCAGTGTGGACAGCTCCTATAATTCACCCCTCCACTTT
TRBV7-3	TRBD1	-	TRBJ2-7	CASSQERGTGTFEQYF	TGCGCCAGCAGCCAAGAGAGGGGGACAGGGACGTTTGAGCAGTACTTC
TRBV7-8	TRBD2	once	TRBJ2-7	CASSGGTSGNCEQYF	TGTGCCAGCAGCGGGGGGACTAGCGGGAACTGCGAGCAGTACTTC
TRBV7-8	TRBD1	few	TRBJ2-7	CASSPTTPGQGALEQYF	TGTGCCAGCAGCCCTACCACCCCCGGACAGGGGGCTCTGGAGCAGTACTTC
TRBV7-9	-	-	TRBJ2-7	CASSPPPAMYEQYF	TGTGCCAGCAGCCCCCCACCGGCTATGTACGAGCAGTACTTC
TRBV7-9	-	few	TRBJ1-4	CASSPRGGRGNEKLFF	TGTGCCAGCAGCCCCCGGGGTGGCAGGGGAAATGAAAAACTGTTTTTT
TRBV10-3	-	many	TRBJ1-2	CAISESVTGAKGYTF	TGTGCCATCAGTGAGTCCGTGACAGGTGCTAAGGGCTACACCTTC
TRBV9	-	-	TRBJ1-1	CASSLTPGAGHEAFF	TGTGCCAGCAGCCTTACCCCCGGTGCAGGCCATGAAGCTTTCTTT
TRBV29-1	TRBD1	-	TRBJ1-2	CSVVAGGWGYTF	TGCAGCGTTGTAGCAGGGGGCTGGGGCTACACCTTC
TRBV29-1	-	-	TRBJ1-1	CSVAGRLDTEAFF	TGCAGCGTTGCAGGGAGGCTCGACACTGAAGCTTTCTTT
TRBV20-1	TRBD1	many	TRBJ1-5	CSARGDRDNQPQHF	TGCAGTGCTAGAGGGGACAGGGACAATCAGCCCCAGCATTTT
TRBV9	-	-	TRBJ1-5	CASSVGGATRQPQHF	TGTGCCAGCAGCGTAGGGGGGGCGACAAGGCAGCCCCAGCATTTT